This entry concerns a single T cell receptor beta chain. The junction shows a germline mismatch at one end, possibly a read error. Method: immunoSEQ multiplex PCR; TCRdb's copy keeps in-frame clones and lacks some. Of nearly 80,000 clones in the sample, approximately 93% were seen once. This sample was included in a study of technical replicates of blood from a few donors. The CDR3 totals 13 residues. Germline CDR1 and CDR2: SSHAT and FNYEAQ (reference sequence). This TCR was recovered from a human donor in good health. Sequenced: T cells isolated from PBMCs. The chain recombines TRBV7-7 with TRBJ2-5; 10 positions agree with TRBD2. For the CDR3, the DNA is TGTGCTAGCAGCTTAGCGGGGGGAGAGACCCAGTACTTC. Residues: CASSLAGGETQYF. Full variable domain (outside the CDR3, taken from reference TRBV7-7 and TRBJ2-5): GAGVSQSPRYKVTKRGQDVTLRCDPISSHATLYWYQQALGQGPEFLTYFNYEAQPDKSGLPSDRFSAERPEGSISTLTIQRTEQRDSAMYRCASSLAGGETQYFGPGTRLLVL.